Below are 14 T cell receptor beta chains sequenced from a single sample in a study of breast tumors, draining lymph nodes, adjacent tissues. The lymph nodes were axillary draining lymph nodes from breast cancer patients. TCRdb ran MiXCR on the multiplex PCR reads and lists one entry per CDR3 protein. The sample consists of over 100,000 distinct CDR3 sequences, about 20% of them appearing once. The sample consisted of axillary lymph node tissue. The receptors were gathered from a female donor with breast cancer. Some clones in this sample may be carry-over from other donors' samples.

This clonotype was counted ten times or more. The gene calls are TRBV27 and TRBJ2-7; TRBD1 aligns across 10 bases. This CDR3 region has 15 residues. Germline assignment: CDR1 MNHEY and CDR2 SMNVEV (reference sequence). Losses at the gene ends were 0 bases for V and 3 bases for J; bases not matched to a gene: 2. The CDR3 spells CASSLSTGGVYEQYF. The CDR3 DNA reads TGTGCCAGCAGTTTATCGACAGGGGGCGTCTACGAGCAGTACTTC.

This clonotype appeared many times. V is TRBV20-1 and J is TRBJ2-2, with D perhaps TRBD1 (5 bases). V was shortened by 2 bases and J by 1 base, with 5 bases between the two germline ends. The germline V gene has CDR1 DFQATT and CDR2 SNEGSKA (reference sequence). CDR3 length equals 13 residues. The CDR3 DNA reads as TGCAGTGCTAGACAGGGGAACACCGGGGAGCTGTTTTTT. Its protein product is CSARQGNTGELFF.

This clonotype was seen repeatedly, ten times or more. The V gene is TRBV11-2, the J gene TRBJ2-7; 10 positions match TRBD2. Unmatched junction bases numbered 6, after V lost 5 bases and J lost 2 bases. Germline CDR1 and CDR2: SGHAT and FQNNGV. This CDR3 region has 15 residues. The CDR3 sequence is CASSQTSGKTYEQYF. The CDR3 DNA sequence: TGTGCCAGCAGCCAAACTAGCGGGAAGACCTACGAGCAGTACTTC. Combining the CDR3 with reference TRBV11-2 and TRBJ2-7 gives the whole variable domain EAGVAQSPRYKIIEKRQSVAFWCNPISGHATLYWYQQILGQGPKLLIQFQNNGVVDDSQLPKDRFSAERLKGVDSTLKIQPAKLEDSAVYLCASSQTSGKTYEQYFGPGTRLTVT.

This clonotype was observed at least ten times. This chain connects TRBV11-2 to TRBJ2-7; D perhaps matches TRBD1 (6 bases). Between the trimmed V and J ends, which lost 0 bases and 2 bases, there was a span of 11 bases. Germline V gene sequence: CDR1 SGHAT, CDR2 FQNNGV. CDR3 length: 15 amino acids. The CDR3 DNA reads TGTGCCAGCAGCTTAGACAGGGGCTCGACCTACGAGCAGTACTTC. This sequence encodes CASSLDRGSTYEQYF.

This chain links TRBV28 with TRBJ2-7; the match to TRBD1 covers 7 bases. This CDR3 comprises 14 residues. Germline CDR1 reads MDHEN; CDR2 reads SYDVKM. The V gene end was trimmed by 10 bases and the J gene end by 0 bases; junction bases not matched to a gene: 9. The DNA for the CDR3 is TGTGCCACCGTCCCCCGGACAGGCTCCTACGAGCAGTACTTC. This gives the protein CATVPRTGSYEQYF.

This clonotype was picked up many times. The chain employs TRBV6-2 or TRBV6-3 and TRBJ2-5; TRBD2 matches at 7 bases. Germline V gene data show CDR1 as MNHEY and CDR2 as SVGEGT. After removal of 4 bases from V and 5 bases from J, the junction contained 4 bases not matched to a gene. This CDR3 is built from 13 residues. The CDR3 sequence: CASSWLSGETQYF. CDR3 DNA sequence: TGTGCCAGCAGTTGGCTTAGCGGGGAGACCCAGTACTTC.

In its sample, this clonotype was seen many times. The rearrangement joins TRBV5-6 to TRBJ2-7; 13 bases agree with TRBD2. This CDR3 contains 16 residues. Looked up from germline, CDR1 is SGHDT and CDR2 is YYEEEE. With V trimmed by 3 bases and J by 3 bases, 6 bases remained unmatched. CDR3 protein: CASSSYGTSGIYEQYF. CDR3 in DNA: TGTGCCAGCAGCTCGTACGGGACTAGCGGGATCTACGAGCAGTACTTC.

The table lists this clonotype with a count of one. One end of the junction is discordant with germline, which a read error may explain. The chain is built from TRBV5-4 and TRBJ2-3; 8 bases map to TRBD1. Germline CDR1 SGHNT, CDR2 YYREEE (reference sequence). The CDR3 runs to 15 residues. CDR3 loop: CASSFPQGGTGTQYF. Written as DNA, the CDR3 is TGTGCCAGCAGCTTCCCACAGGGGGGCACAGGTACGCAGTATTTT. Looking up the rest from reference TRBV5-4 and TRBJ2-3 gives the full variable domain: ETGVTQSPTHLIKTRGQQVTLRCSSQSGHNTVSWYQQALGQGPQFIFQYYREEENGRGNFPPRFSGLQFPNYSSELNVNALELDDSALYLCASSFPQGGTGTQYFGPGTRLTVL.

At least ten counts were recorded for this clonotype. The rearrangement uses TRBV2 and TRBJ2-7; D uncertain. The germline V gene has CDR1 SNHLY and CDR2 FYNNEI. This CDR3 is 11 amino acids long. V dropped 6 bases and J dropped 6 bases, with 9 bases sitting between them. The CDR3 protein is CASRVLGEQYF. The CDR3 region has the DNA TGTGCCAGCAGGGTTCTGGGCGAGCAGTACTTC.

The sample holds many counts of this clonotype. The chain carries TRBV6-5 and TRBJ2-5; 9 nucleotides match TRBD2. CDR3 length: 15 amino acids. CDR1 is MNHEY, CDR2 SVGAGI, per germline. Trimming took 2 bases from V and 5 from J; bases not matched to a gene: 6. The CDR3, as DNA: TGTGCCAGCAGTTACGCTAGCGGGACTGGGGAGACCCAGTACTTC. Protein: CASSYASGTGETQYF.

Comments on this clonotype: A clone one base away is much larger, so this may be a read error. The chain uses TRBV12-5 and TRBJ2-7, with 10 bases identical to TRBD1. The length of the CDR3 is 15 residues. Germline values: CDR1 LGHNT, CDR2 FRNRAP. V lost 2 bases and J lost 7; bases outside the gene matches: 8. CDR3 in DNA: TGTGCTAGTGGTTTGCCAGGGACAGGGGTGAAGGAGCAGTACTTC. This gives the protein CASGLPGTGVKEQYF. Complete variable domain (other parts from reference TRBV12-5 and TRBJ2-7): DARVTQTPRHKVTEMGQEVTMRCQPILGHNTVFWYRQTMMQGLELLAYFRNRAPLDDSGMPKDRFSAEMPDATLATLKIQPSEPRDSAVYFCASGLPGTGVKEQYFGPGTRLTVT.

To note about this clonotype: Given the absence of the conserved phenylalanine or tryptophan at the CDR3 end, a read error is likely. The J gene is TRBJ2-7, the V gene TRBV7-3, with D possibly matching TRBD2 (7 bases). The CDR3 totals 15 residues. In germline, CDR1 is SGHTA, CDR2 FQGTGA. Trimming took off 2 bases at V and 5 bases at J, with 16 bases between the two ends. CDR3 bases: TGTGCCAGCAGCTTAGTTCCGGGGGGCATCAACGAGCAGTACTAC. Translating it yields CASSLVPGGINEQYY.

The rearrangement joins TRBV7-9 to TRBJ2-1, with TRBD2 matching over 15 bases. The V gene end was trimmed by 0 bases and the J gene end by 3 bases; junction bases not matched to a gene: 6. The germline V gene has CDR1 SEHNR and CDR2 FQNEAQ (reference sequence). The CDR3 loop spans 19 amino acids. The DNA for the CDR3 is TGTGCCAGCAGCTTAGCAGCGGGACTAGCGGGAGGCATCTACAATGAGCAGTTCTTC. Protein: CASSLAAGLAGGIYNEQFF.

This clonotype showed up many times. The gene calls are TRBV5-4 and TRBJ2-5; 13 bases match TRBD2. Trimming removed 0 bases from V and 5 bases from J; junction bases left unmatched: 7. Germline assignment: CDR1 SGHNT and CDR2 YYREEE (reference sequence). This CDR3 has 17 amino acids. The CDR3: CASSLAPLAGGWETQYF. Written as DNA, the CDR3 is TGTGCCAGCAGCTTGGCCCCACTAGCGGGAGGGTGGGAGACCCAGTACTTC.